This T cell receptor beta chain is drawn from a study of cytomegalovirus exposure and HLA in healthy donors. Study results and caveats: Later analysis identified a missense DCLRE1C variant that was linked to TCR beta V- and J-gene trimming.

Primers: 60 Vbeta forward and 13 Jbeta reverse. Sequenced by immunoSEQ multiplex PCR; TCRdb stores in-frame clones only, minus some. This table lists around 100,000 clones. The CDR3 is made up of 14 amino acids. The V and J ends lost 0 bases and 6 bases respectively, with 10 bases between them. CDR1 is SGHTS and CDR2 is YDEGEE in the germline V gene. A remark on this clone: Its antigen is not known.

The sequence came from a woman aged 25 to 39 in good health and CMV-seronegative. Sequencing was done on a sample of PBMCs. The chain carries TRBV5-8 and TRBJ1-5; D gene uncertain. CDR3 DNA sequence: TGTGCCAGCAGCTTGGGGAGGGAATCTCAGCCCCAGCATTTT. Its translation: CASSLGRESQPQHF.